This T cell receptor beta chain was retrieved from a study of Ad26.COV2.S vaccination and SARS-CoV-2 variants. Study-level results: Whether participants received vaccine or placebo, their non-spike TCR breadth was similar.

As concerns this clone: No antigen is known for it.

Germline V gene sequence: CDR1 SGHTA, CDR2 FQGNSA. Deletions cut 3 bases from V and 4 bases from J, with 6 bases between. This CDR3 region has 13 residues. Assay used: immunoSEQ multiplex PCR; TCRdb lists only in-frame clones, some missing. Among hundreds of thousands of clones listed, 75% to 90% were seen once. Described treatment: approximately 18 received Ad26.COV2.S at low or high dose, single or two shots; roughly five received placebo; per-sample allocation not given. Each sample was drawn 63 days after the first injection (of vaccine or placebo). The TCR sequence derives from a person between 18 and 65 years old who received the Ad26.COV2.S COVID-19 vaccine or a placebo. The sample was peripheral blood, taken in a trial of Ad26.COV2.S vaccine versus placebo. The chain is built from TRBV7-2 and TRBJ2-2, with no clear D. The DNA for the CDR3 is TGTGCCAGCAGCTTCAAGGGCACCGGGGAGCTGTTTTTT. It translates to CASSFKGTGELFF.